Below are 27 T cell receptor beta chains sequenced from a single sample in a study of cytotoxic CD8 clonotypes in ibrutinib-treated CLL. Profiling relied on immunoSEQ multiplex PCR, and the TCRdb table lists in-frame clones only, not all of them. Among approximately 340,000 clones listed, roughly two thirds were seen once. Sample: PBMCs, taken after 36 months of ibrutinib treatment. The receptors were sampled from a human donor with chronic lymphocytic leukemia.

This sequence joins TRBV28 and TRBJ1-5; no firm D call. The V end lost 4 bases, the J end lost 6 bases, and 19 bases lay between the germline ends. The germline V gene encodes CDR1 MDHEN and CDR2 SYDVKM. This CDR3 has 16 residues. Here the CDR3 DNA reads TGTGCCAGCAGTTACCCGCGCCGTCCATCCGGTCAGCCCCAGCATTTT. Its protein is CASSYPRRPSGQPQHF.

The chain combines TRBV4-3 with TRBJ2-6, with D uncertain. The CDR3 has 17 amino acids. The V end lost 0 bases, the J end lost 0 bases, and 9 bases lay between the germline ends. Per germline, CDR1 LGHNA and CDR2 YSLEER. In DNA, the CDR3 is TGCGCCAGCAGCCAAGATACAGTCTCCTCTGGGGCCAACGTCCTGACTTTC. This encodes CASSQDTVSSGANVLTF.

This clone was observed a handful of times. Written as DNA, the CDR3 is TGCAGCGTTGTTTTGTGGACAGGGTACGAGCAGTACTTC. Its translation: CSVVLWTGYEQYF. The genes are TRBV29-1 and TRBJ2-7; 8 nucleotides align to TRBD1. V was clipped by 4 bases and J by 4 bases; unmatched bases: 6. This CDR3 has 13 amino acids. Germline V lookup: CDR1 SQVTM, CDR2 ANQGSEA.

The rearrangement uses TRBV7-2 and TRBJ2-7; D gene ambiguous. CDR3 length: 11 residues. V was cut by 5 bases and J by 6 bases, with 8 bases left in between. Germline lookup yields CDR1 SGHTA and CDR2 FQGNSA. CDR3 amino acids: CASSLHSEQYF. In DNA form, the CDR3 reads TGTGCCAGCAGCCTTCACAGCGAGCAGTACTTC.

This clone was observed a single time. The chain employs TRBV29-1 and TRBJ1-2; D gene unclear. Trimming left V 4 bases short and J 0 bases short, with 12 bases between. CDR1 and CDR2 from the germline V gene are SQVTM and ANQGSEA. The CDR3 sequence is 14 residues long. The CDR3 reads CSVVGGKANYGYTF. For the CDR3, the DNA is TGCAGCGTTGTAGGCGGCAAAGCTAACTATGGCTACACCTTC.

The chain links TRBV7-2 to TRBJ2-7; D gene unclear. The CDR3 loop spans 13 amino acids. Germline values: CDR1 SGHTA, CDR2 FQGNSA. Trimming took off 2 bases at V and 5 bases at J, with 10 bases between the two ends. The CDR3 sequence: CASSLPGWDEQYF. CDR3 DNA sequence: TGTGCCAGCAGCTTACCAGGCTGGGACGAGCAGTACTTC.

The chain recombines TRBV29-1 with TRBJ2-3, with D perhaps matching TRBD2 (5 bases). The CDR3 runs 16 residues. With 1 base removed from V and 3 bases from J, the gap between germline ends came to 17 bases. Germline CDR1 SQVTM, CDR2 ANQGSEA. CDR3: CSVEGAEGTWTDTQYF. CDR3 nucleotide sequence: TGCAGCGTTGAAGGAGCTGAGGGAACGTGGACAGATACGCAGTATTTT.

V is TRBV7-9 and J is TRBJ1-6; 9 nucleotides agree with TRBD1. The V gene's germline CDR1 is SEHNR and CDR2 FQNEAQ (reference sequence). V lost 4 bases to trimming and J lost 7 bases; unmatched junction nucleotides: 8. The CDR3 sequence is 16 residues long. In nucleotides, the CDR3 is TGTGCCAGCAGCTCAACTCCCGGACAGGGGAATTCACCCCTCCACTTT. Translated, it gives CASSSTPGQGNSPLHF.

The chain links TRBV6-1 to TRBJ2-7; tentatively, D is TRBD1 or TRBD2 (5 bases each). The CDR3 contains 14 residues. From germline, CDR1 is MNHNS and CDR2 SASEGT. V was trimmed by 3 bases and J by 2 bases, leaving 11 bases between them. The CDR3, as DNA: TGTGCCAGCAGTGATAGGGGACGGGCCTACGAGCAGTACTTC. Its protein product is CASSDRGRAYEQYF.

This rearrangement joins TRBV19 to TRBJ2-3; TRBD1 might be the D (6 bases). The V end was cut by 6 bases, the J end by 2 bases, with 15 bases between. The CDR3 is 15 residues long. Germline V gene lookup returns CDR1 LNHDA and CDR2 SQIVND (reference sequence). CDR3 protein: CASSVGQTTTDTQYF. In nucleotides, the CDR3 is TGTGCCAGTAGCGTAGGACAGACTACCACAGATACGCAGTATTTT. Supplemented by reference TRBV19 and TRBJ2-3, the full variable domain reads DGGITQSPKYLFRKEGQNVTLSCEQNLNHDAMYWYRQDPGQGLRLIYYSQIVNDFQKGDIAEGYSVSREKKESFPLTVTSAQKNPTAFYLCASSVGQTTTDTQYFGPGTRLTVL.

The chain uses TRBV29-1 and TRBJ1-2; D is unclear. CDR1 is SQVTM and CDR2 is ANQGSEA in the germline V gene. Between the trimmed V and J ends, which lost 4 bases and 2 bases, there was a span of 8 bases. This CDR3 has 12 amino acids. CDR3 in amino acids: CSVGRGNYGYTF. The CDR3, as DNA: TGCAGCGTTGGTCGAGGGAACTATGGCTACACCTTC.

The V gene is TRBV9, the J gene TRBJ1-1, with D unclear. Trimming took 1 base from V and 11 from J, leaving 15 bases between them. This CDR3 is 13 amino acids long. Germline V gene data show CDR1 as SGDLS and CDR2 as YYNGEE. CDR3 bases: TGTGCCAGCAGCGTATACAGCGAGACGGAGGCTTTCTTT. This sequence encodes CASSVYSETEAFF.

This chain connects TRBV7-2 to TRBJ1-1; no firm D call. Between the trimmed V and J ends, which lost 2 bases and 5 bases, there was a span of 9 bases. CDR1 is SGHTA and CDR2 is FQGNSA in the germline V gene. CDR3 length equals 13 residues. The DNA of the CDR3 is TGTGCCAGCAGCTTATATGGGAGAACTGAAGCTTTCTTT. It yields the protein CASSLYGRTEAFF.

The CDR3 reads CASSINNRVGTEAFF. The CDR3 DNA is TGTGCCAGTAGTATCAACAACAGGGTGGGTACTGAAGCTTTCTTT. This chain links TRBV19 with TRBJ1-1; TRBD1 might be the D (6 bases). Germline V gene sequence: CDR1 LNHDA, CDR2 SQIVND (reference sequence). This CDR3 is 15 amino acids long. Trimming left V 3 bases short and J 5 bases short, with 16 bases between.

J is TRBJ1-2 and V is TRBV29-1; a possible D gene is TRBD1 (5 bases). The V end was cut by 6 bases, the J end by 4 bases, with 27 bases between. This CDR3 has 17 amino acids. Germline CDR1 is SQVTM and CDR2 is ANQGSEA. CDR3 residues: CSVKSNGHLSSSYGYTF. The CDR3 DNA sequence: TGCAGCGTCAAGAGTAACGGACACCTATCTTCTAGCTATGGCTACACCTTC.

The rearrangement joins TRBV6-1 to TRBJ1-2; TRBD1 might be the D (6 bases). The CDR3 contains 18 residues. Trimming took off 0 bases at V and 0 bases at J, with 17 bases between the two ends. Germline CDR1 and CDR2: MNHNS and SASEGT. The CDR3 DNA reads TGTGCCAGCAGTGAAGCGCTTAGAGGGGGAAGAACTAACTATGGCTACACCTTC. This translates into CASSEALRGGRTNYGYTF.

This chain uses TRBV27 with TRBJ1-2; the D gene is possibly TRBD1 (5 bases). Germline lookup yields CDR1 MNHEY and CDR2 SMNVEV (reference sequence). V dropped 4 bases and J dropped 4 bases, with 16 bases sitting between them. The CDR3 runs to 15 residues. CDR3 DNA: TGTGCCAGCAGTTCGGCAGGGCGCTTGGGCTATGGCTACACCTTC. Translation: CASSSAGRLGYGYTF.

The V and J genes are TRBV27 and TRBJ1-3; D gene uncertain. The CDR3 runs 17 residues. Germline V gives CDR1 MNHEY, CDR2 SMNVEV (reference sequence). V dropped 5 bases and J dropped 1 base, with 18 bases sitting between them. The CDR3 DNA follows: TGTGCCAGCAGTGGCAACGCGGGGATCGGTTCTGGAAACACCATATATTTT. Translated, it gives CASSGNAGIGSGNTIYF.

With regard to this clone: At one end the junction does not follow the germline gene, possibly because of a read error. The same CDR3 arises from other DNA sequences in this sample as well. The chain recombines TRBV6-5 with TRBJ1-3; no definite D call. CDR1 MNHEY and CDR2 SVGAGI come from the germline V gene. There are 16 residues in the CDR3. CDR3 sequence (DNA): TGTGCCAGCAGCTACTCGCTCCTGAGTCCCGGGAACACCATATATTTT. This encodes CASSYSLLSPGNTIYF.

This rearrangement joins TRBV5-1 to TRBJ2-1; the D is unclear. CDR1 and CDR2 from the germline V gene are SGHRS and YFSETQ. V lost 5 bases and J lost 6, with 9 bases in between. The CDR3 has 12 residues. The CDR3 protein is CASSSGSNEQFF. The CDR3 DNA is TGCGCCAGCAGTTCGGGTTCCAATGAGCAGTTCTTC.

This clone turned up a few times. The chain couples TRBV4-1 to TRBJ1-3; 7 nucleotides match TRBD1. CDR3 length: 17 amino acids. Per germline, CDR1 MGHRA and CDR2 YSYEKL. Losses at the gene ends were 2 bases for V and 0 bases for J; bases not matched to a gene: 7. The CDR3 bases are TGCGCCAGCAGCCAAACGACAGGGATACTCTCTGGAAACACCATATATTTT. Its translation: CASSQTTGILSGNTIYF.

This chain uses TRBV7-9 with TRBJ1-1; D is uncertain. With 0 bases removed from V and 6 bases from J, the gap between germline ends came to 8 bases. CDR1 and CDR2 from the germline V gene are SEHNR and FQNEAQ (reference sequence). The CDR3 loop spans 13 amino acids. The DNA of the CDR3 is TGTGCCAGCAGCTTAGCGGGCTCCTCTGAAGCTTTCTTT. Encoded protein: CASSLAGSSEAFF. The full variable domain, with the rest looked up from reference TRBV7-9 and TRBJ1-1, is DTGVSQNPRHKITKRGQNVTFRCDPISEHNRLYWYRQTLGQGPEFLTYFQNEAQLEKSRLLSDRFSAERPKGSFSTLEIQRTEQGDSAMYLCASSLAGSSEAFFGQGTRLTVV.

This rearrangement joins TRBV19 to TRBJ2-2, with TRBD2 matching 7 bases. Germline V gives CDR1 LNHDA, CDR2 SQIVND (reference sequence). The J segment lost 0 bases and the V segment lost 6 bases, leaving 7 bases of the junction unmatched. The CDR3 length is 16 residues. CDR3 nucleotide sequence: TGTGCCAGTAGCCCGGCAGGACTAGCGAACACCGGGGAGCTGTTTTTT. Amino acid sequence: CASSPAGLANTGELFF.

CDR3 DNA sequence: TGTGCCAGCAGCGTAGAGCCGGGACAGGGAGGAAGAACAGATACGCAGTATTTT. This codes for CASSVEPGQGGRTDTQYF. The chain employs TRBV9 and TRBJ2-3; TRBD1 aligns across 9 bases. Germline V gene sequence: CDR1 SGDLS, CDR2 YYNGEE. The length of the CDR3 is 18 residues. Trimming at V came to 0 bases and at J to 3 bases, leaving 11 bases not matched to a gene. The variable domain in full, completed from reference TRBV9 and TRBJ2-3, reads DSGVTQTPKHLITATGQRVTLRCSPRSGDLSVYWYQQSLDQGLQFLIQYYNGEERAKGNILERFSAQQFPDLHSELNLSSLELGDSALYFCASSVEPGQGGRTDTQYFGPGTRLTVL.

The chain recombines TRBV6-4 with TRBJ2-1; 9 positions agree with TRBD1. Germline CDR1 reads MRHNA; CDR2 reads SNTAGT. The CDR3 has 12 amino acids. V lost 4 bases and J lost 9; bases outside the gene matches: 1. The CDR3 sequence is CASSGQGGEQFF. The CDR3 nucleotides read TGTGCCAGCAGTGGACAGGGGGGTGAGCAGTTCTTC.

A single count supports this clone. The rearrangement joins TRBV5-6 to TRBJ2-7, with TRBD2 identical over 10 bases. Germline-derived CDR1 and CDR2 are SGHDT and YYEEEE. The CDR3 loop spans 17 amino acids. The V segment lost 2 bases and the J segment 4 bases; nucleotides outside the gene matches: 12. The CDR3 sequence: CASSFWESLAGPYEQYF. In DNA, the CDR3 is TGTGCCAGCAGCTTTTGGGAATCACTAGCGGGGCCTTACGAGCAGTACTTC.

The chain carries TRBV2 and TRBJ2-7; 7 bases match TRBD1. V shed 6 bases, J shed 3 bases, and the junction held 11 bases outside the gene matches. Germline V gene lookup returns CDR1 SNHLY and CDR2 FYNNEI. The CDR3 is 15 residues long. In DNA, the CDR3 is TGTGCCAGCAGCCCATACAGGGGATCCTACTACGAGCAGTACTTC. Translated: CASSPYRGSYYEQYF. Full variable domain (outside the CDR3, taken from reference TRBV2 and TRBJ2-7): EPEVTQTPSHQVTQMGQEVILRCVPISNHLYFYWYRQILGQKVEFLVSFYNNEISEKSEIFDDQFSVERPDGSNFTLKIRSTKLEDSAMYFCASSPYRGSYYEQYFGPGTRLTVT.